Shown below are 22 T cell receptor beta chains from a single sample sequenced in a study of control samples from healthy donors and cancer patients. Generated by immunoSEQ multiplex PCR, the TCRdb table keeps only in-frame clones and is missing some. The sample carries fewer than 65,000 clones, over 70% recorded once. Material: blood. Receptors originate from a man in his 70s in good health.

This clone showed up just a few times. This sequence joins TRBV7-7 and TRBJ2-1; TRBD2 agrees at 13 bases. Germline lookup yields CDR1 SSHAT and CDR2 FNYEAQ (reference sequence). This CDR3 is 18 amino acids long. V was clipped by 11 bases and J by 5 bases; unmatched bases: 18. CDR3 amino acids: CARKRTSGGPSYHNEQFF. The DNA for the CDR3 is TGTGCCCGCAAAAGGACTAGCGGGGGCCCATCCTATCACAATGAGCAGTTCTTC. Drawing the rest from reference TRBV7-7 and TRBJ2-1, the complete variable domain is GAGVSQSPRYKVTKRGQDVTLRCDPISSHATLYWYQQALGQGPEFLTYFNYEAQPDKSGLPSDRFSAERPEGSISTLTIQRTEQRDSAMYRCARKRTSGGPSYHNEQFFGPGTRLTVL.

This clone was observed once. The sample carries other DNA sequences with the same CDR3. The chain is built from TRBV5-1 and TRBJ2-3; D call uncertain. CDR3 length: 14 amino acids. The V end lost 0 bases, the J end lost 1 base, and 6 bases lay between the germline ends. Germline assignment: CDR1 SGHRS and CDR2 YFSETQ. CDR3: CASSLVQGTDTQYF. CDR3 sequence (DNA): TGCGCCAGCAGCTTGGTGCAGGGCACAGATACGCAGTATTTT.

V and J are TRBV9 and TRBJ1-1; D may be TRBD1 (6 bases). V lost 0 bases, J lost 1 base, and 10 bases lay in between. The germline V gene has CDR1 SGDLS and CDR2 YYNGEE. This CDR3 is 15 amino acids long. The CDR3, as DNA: TGTGCCAGCAGCGTAGGGGGGGCGGGGAACACTGAAGCTTTCTTT. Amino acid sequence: CASSVGGAGNTEAFF.

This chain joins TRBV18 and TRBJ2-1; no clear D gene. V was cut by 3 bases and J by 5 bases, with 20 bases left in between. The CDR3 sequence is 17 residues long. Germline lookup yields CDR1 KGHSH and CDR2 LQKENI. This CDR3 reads CASSPSTNTGRDNEQFF. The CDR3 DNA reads TGTGCCAGCTCACCCTCCACAAACACGGGCCGAGACAATGAGCAGTTCTTC.

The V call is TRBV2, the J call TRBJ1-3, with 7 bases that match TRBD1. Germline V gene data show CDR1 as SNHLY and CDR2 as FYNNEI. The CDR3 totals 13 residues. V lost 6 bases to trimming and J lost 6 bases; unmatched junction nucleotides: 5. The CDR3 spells CASRADRQNTIYF. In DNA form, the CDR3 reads TGTGCCAGCAGAGCGGACAGGCAAAACACCATATATTTT.

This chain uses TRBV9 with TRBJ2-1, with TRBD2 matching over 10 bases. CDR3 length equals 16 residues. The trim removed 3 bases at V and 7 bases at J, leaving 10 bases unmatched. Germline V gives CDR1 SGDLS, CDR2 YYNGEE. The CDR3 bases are TGTGCCAGCAGCGGGATAAAGCGGGGGGGCTTAAATGAGCAGTTCTTC. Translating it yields CASSGIKRGGLNEQFF.

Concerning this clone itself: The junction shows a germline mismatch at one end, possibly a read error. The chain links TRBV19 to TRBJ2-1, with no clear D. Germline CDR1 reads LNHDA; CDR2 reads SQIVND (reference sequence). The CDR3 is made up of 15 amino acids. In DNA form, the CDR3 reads TGTGCCAGTAGTATAGCCCCCGACTCCCACAATGAGCAGTTCTTC. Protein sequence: CASSIAPDSHNEQFF.

CDR3 amino acids: CATSGRDARDHNEQFF. CDR3 coding DNA: TGTGCCACCAGTGGGAGGGACGCTCGGGACCACAATGAGCAGTTCTTC. This chain joins TRBV24-1 and TRBJ2-1; a possible D gene is TRBD2 (6 bases). Trimming cost V 5 bases and J 5 bases, with 18 bases left between them. Germline V CDR1 and CDR2: KGHDR, SFDVKD. The CDR3 is made up of 16 amino acids.

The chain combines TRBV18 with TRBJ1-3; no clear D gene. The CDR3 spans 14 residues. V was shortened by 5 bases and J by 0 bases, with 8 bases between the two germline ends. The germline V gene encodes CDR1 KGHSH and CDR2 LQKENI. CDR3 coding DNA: TGTGCCAGCTCAAAGGACGGCTCTGGAAACACCATATATTTT. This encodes CASSKDGSGNTIYF.

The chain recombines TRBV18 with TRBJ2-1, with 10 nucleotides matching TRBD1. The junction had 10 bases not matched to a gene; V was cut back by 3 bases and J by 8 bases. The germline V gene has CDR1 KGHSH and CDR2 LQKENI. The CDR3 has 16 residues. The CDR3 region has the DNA TGTGCCAGCTCACCTCCGAGACAGGGGGCAGTACATGAGCAGTTCTTC. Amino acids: CASSPPRQGAVHEQFF. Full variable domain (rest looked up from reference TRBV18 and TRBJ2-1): NAGVMQNPRHLVRRRGQEARLRCSPMKGHSHVYWYRQLPEEGLKFMVYLQKENIIDESGMPKERFSAEFPKEGPSILRIQQVVRGDSAAYFCASSPPRQGAVHEQFFGPGTRLTVL.

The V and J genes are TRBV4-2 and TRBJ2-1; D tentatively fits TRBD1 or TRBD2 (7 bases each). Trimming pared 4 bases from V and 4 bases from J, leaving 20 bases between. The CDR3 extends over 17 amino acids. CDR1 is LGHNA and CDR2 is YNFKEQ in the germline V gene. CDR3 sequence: CASSLVGGRGLYNEQFF. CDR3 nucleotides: TGTGCCAGCAGCCTCGTTGGGGGGAGGGGGCTTTACAATGAGCAGTTCTTC.

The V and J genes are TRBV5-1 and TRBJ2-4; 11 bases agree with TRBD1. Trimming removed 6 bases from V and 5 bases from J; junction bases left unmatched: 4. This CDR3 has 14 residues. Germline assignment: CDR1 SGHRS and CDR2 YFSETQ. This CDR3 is CASKGQGAQNIQYF. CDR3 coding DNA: TGCGCCAGCAAAGGACAGGGGGCTCAAAACATTCAGTACTTC.

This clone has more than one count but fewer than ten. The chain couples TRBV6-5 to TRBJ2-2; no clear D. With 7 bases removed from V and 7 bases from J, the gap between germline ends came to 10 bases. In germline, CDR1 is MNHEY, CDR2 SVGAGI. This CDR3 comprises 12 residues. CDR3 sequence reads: CASKVTDGELFF. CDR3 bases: TGTGCCAGCAAGGTAACAGACGGGGAGCTGTTTTTT.

The CDR3, as DNA: TGTGCCAGCAGTGAACGGGCGGTGAGCACAGATACGCAGTATTTT. Protein: CASSERAVSTDTQYF. The chain links TRBV2 to TRBJ2-3; no definite D call. CDR3 length equals 15 residues. Trimming pared 2 bases from V and 0 bases from J, leaving 9 bases between. The germline V gene encodes CDR1 SNHLY and CDR2 FYNNEI.

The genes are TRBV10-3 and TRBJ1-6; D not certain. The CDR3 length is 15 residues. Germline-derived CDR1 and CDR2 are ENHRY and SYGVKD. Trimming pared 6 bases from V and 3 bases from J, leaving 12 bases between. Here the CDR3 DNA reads TGTGCCATCAGCTTAGACCGAGTCTATAATTCACCCCTCCACTTT. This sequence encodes CAISLDRVYNSPLHF.

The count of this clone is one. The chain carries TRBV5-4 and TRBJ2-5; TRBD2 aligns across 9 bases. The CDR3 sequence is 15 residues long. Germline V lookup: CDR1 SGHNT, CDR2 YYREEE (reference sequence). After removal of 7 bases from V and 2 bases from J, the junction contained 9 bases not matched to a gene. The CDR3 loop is CASAASGDLQETQYF. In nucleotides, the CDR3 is TGTGCCAGCGCGGCTAGCGGGGACCTACAAGAGACCCAGTACTTC.

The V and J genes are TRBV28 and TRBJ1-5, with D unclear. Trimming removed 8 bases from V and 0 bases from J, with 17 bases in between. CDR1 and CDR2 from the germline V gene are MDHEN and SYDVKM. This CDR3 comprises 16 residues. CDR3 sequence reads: CASLSFPRGSNQPQHF. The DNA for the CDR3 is TGTGCCAGCCTCTCATTCCCCCGGGGTAGCAATCAGCCCCAGCATTTT.

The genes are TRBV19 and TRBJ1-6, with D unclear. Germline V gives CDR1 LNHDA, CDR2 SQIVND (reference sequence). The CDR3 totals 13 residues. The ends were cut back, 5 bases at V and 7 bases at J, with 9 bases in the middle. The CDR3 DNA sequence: TGTGCCAGTAGTTCCCGGGCCAATTCACCCCTCCACTTT. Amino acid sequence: CASSSRANSPLHF.

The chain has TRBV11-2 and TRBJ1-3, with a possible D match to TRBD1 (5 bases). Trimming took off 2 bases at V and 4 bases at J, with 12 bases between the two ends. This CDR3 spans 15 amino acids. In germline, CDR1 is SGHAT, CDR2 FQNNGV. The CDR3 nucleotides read TGTGCCAGCAGCTTAATCGGGACGCAGGGAAACACCATATATTTT. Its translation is CASSLIGTQGNTIYF.

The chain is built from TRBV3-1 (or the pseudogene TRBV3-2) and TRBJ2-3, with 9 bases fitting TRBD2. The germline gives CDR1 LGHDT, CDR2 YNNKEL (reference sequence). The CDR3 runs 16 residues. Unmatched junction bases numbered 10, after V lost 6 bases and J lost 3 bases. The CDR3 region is CASRHSSGGRTDTQYF. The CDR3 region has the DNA TGTGCCAGCAGACACAGTAGCGGGGGTCGGACAGATACGCAGTATTTT.

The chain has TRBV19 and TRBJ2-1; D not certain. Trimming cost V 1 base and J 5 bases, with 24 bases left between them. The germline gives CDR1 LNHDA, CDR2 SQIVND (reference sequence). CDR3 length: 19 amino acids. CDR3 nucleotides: TGTGCCAGTAGTATAGGGGCCCCAGGCCTGGGGAATAGAGACAATGAGCAGTTCTTC. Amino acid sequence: CASSIGAPGLGNRDNEQFF.

CDR3: CASSMDRSANYGYTF. The CDR3 DNA sequence: TGTGCCAGCAGTATGGACAGGTCCGCTAACTATGGCTACACCTTC. V is TRBV2 and J is TRBJ1-2; TRBD1 matches 7 bases. The CDR3 is 15 residues long. Germline values: CDR1 SNHLY, CDR2 FYNNEI. The V segment lost 5 bases and the J segment 0 bases; nucleotides outside the gene matches: 6.